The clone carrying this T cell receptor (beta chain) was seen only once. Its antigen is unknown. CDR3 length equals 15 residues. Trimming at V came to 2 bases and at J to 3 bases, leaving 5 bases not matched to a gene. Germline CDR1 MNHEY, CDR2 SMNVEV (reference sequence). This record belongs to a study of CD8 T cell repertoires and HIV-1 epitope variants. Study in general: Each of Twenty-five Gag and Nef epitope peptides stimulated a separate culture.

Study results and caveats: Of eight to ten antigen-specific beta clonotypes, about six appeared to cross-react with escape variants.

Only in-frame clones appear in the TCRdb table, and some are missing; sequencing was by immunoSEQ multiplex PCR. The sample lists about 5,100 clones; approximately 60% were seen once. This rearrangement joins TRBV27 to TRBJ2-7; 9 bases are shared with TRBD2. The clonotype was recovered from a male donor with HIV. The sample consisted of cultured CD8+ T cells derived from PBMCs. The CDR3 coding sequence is TGTGCCAGCAGTTTACAGACTAGCGGCTTCTACGAGCAGTACTTC. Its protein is CASSLQTSGFYEQYF.